This T cell receptor (beta chain) was sequenced for a study of T cells in Graves' hyperthyroidism and ophthalmopathy. Study information: At initial diagnosis, before any treatment had begun, peripheral blood was obtained. Study results and limitations: Stable hyperthyroidism was separated from ophthalmopathy by a model based on 13 V-J features.

Comments on this clonotype: Its antigen is not known.

For the diagnoses, clinical symptoms, serum thyroxine and TRAb, thyroid ultrasound and orbital computed tomography were used. Amplification of TCR beta CDR3 regions used RNA as the template. The TCR CDR3 was amplified in a first-round RT-PCR using the HTBI primer set. TCRdb re-called the multiplex PCR reads with MiXCR, one entry per CDR3 protein. The sample has about half a million distinct CDR3 sequences, 15% to 20% seen once. The germline V gene encodes CDR1 LGHNA and CDR2 YSLEER. Trimming removed 1 base from V and 6 bases from J; junction bases left unmatched: 5. This CDR3 contains 14 residues. The origin of this receptor is a woman aged 25-40 years with Graves' ophthalmopathy. This sequence joins TRBV4-3 and TRBJ1-1; 7 bases align to TRBD1. The sample consisted of blood. The CDR3 protein is CASSQVFQGAEAFF. As DNA, the CDR3 is TGCGCCAGCAGCCAAGTATTCCAGGGGGCTGAAGCTTTCTTT.